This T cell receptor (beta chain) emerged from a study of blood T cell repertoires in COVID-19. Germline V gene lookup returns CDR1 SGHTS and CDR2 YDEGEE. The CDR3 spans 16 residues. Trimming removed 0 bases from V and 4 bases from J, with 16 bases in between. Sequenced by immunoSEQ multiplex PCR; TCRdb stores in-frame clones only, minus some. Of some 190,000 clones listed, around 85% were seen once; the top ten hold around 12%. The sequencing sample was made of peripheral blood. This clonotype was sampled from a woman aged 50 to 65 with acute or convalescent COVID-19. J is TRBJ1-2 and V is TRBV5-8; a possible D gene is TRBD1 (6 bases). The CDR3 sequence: CASSLGRTVYGYGYTF. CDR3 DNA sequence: TGTGCCAGCAGCTTGGGGAGGACAGTCTACGGCTATGGCTACACCTTC.